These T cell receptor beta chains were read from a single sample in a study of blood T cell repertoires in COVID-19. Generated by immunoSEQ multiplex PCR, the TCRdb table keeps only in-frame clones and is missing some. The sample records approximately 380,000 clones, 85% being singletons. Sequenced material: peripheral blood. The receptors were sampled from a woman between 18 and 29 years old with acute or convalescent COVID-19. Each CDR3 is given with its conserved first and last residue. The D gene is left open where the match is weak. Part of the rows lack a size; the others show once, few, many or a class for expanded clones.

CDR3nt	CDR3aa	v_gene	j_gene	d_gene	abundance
TGTGCCAGCAGCCTCCTCGGGACAGAAGCCTACGAGCAGTACTTC	CASSLLGTEAYEQYF	TRBV6-5	TRBJ2-7	TRBD1	NA
TGTGCCAGCAGCGTTGCCGGGACACCAGCGAACACCGGGGAGCTGTTTTTT	CASSVAGTPANTGELFF	TRBV9	TRBJ2-2	NA	few
TGTGCCAGCAGCTCCCCTCAGGGGATGGGTGGCTACACCTTC	CASSSPQGMGGYTF	TRBV9	TRBJ1-2	NA	NA
TGTGCCAGCAGTCACTCCTACAATGAGCAGTTCTTC	CASSHSYNEQFF	TRBV12-3/TRBV12-4	TRBJ2-1	NA	NA
TGTGCCAGCAGCTTAGGGACACACAATGAGCAGTTCTTC	CASSLGTHNEQFF	TRBV7-7	TRBJ2-1	NA	NA
TGTGCCAGCAGCGTATCAGGGAACTACCAAGAGACCCAGTACTTC	CASSVSGNYQETQYF	TRBV9	TRBJ2-5	NA	NA
TGTGCCAGCGGAACCAGTGTGGCGGGAGGGTTGTACAATGAGCAGTTCTTC	CASGTSVAGGLYNEQFF	TRBV7-9	TRBJ2-1	TRBD2	NA
TGTGCCAGCTCACCGACTAGCGGGGGCGGCTACGAGCAGTACTTC	CASSPTSGGGYEQYF	TRBV18	TRBJ2-7	TRBD2	NA
TGCGCCAGCAGCTTGGCTCTACAAGAGACCCAGTACTTC	CASSLALQETQYF	TRBV5-1	TRBJ2-5	NA	NA
TGCGCCAGCAGCCCAACAGGGGGTCATGGCTACACCTTC	CASSPTGGHGYTF	TRBV5-1	TRBJ1-2	TRBD1	once
TGTGCTAGTGAGAGACGGGGCGGGGAGCTGTTTTTT	CASERRGGELFF	TRBV12-5	TRBJ2-2	NA	NA
TGTGCCAGCAGCCAAAAGGGGCCCGAGCAGTACTTC	CASSQKGPEQYF	TRBV3-1/TRBV3-2	TRBJ2-7	NA	few
TGCGCCAGCAGCTTGGGTGCTAGCGGGAGGGAAGAGACCCAGTACTTC	CASSLGASGREETQYF	TRBV5-1	TRBJ2-5	TRBD2	NA
TGTGCCAGCAGTTACTCAGGGGACAGGGGGCGCTACGAGCAGTACTTC	CASSYSGDRGRYEQYF	TRBV6-5	TRBJ2-7	TRBD1	NA
TGCAGTGCTAGTCCTACCAGGACTAGCGGGACCTATGAGCAGTTCTTC	CSASPTRTSGTYEQFF	TRBV20-1	TRBJ2-1	TRBD2	NA
TGTGCCTCCGTAGCTGATTCCAACACCATATATTTT	CASVADSNTIYF	TRBV24-1	TRBJ1-3	NA	NA
TGTGCCAGCAGCGCGGGTGCTAACTATGGCTACACCTTC	CASSAGANYGYTF	TRBV9	TRBJ1-2	NA	NA
TGCGCCAGCAGCCAAGTTCCCCAGGACTTAAACACTGAAGCTTTCTTT	CASSQVPQDLNTEAFF	TRBV4-1	TRBJ1-1	NA	NA
TGTGCCAGCAGTTACTCAACAGGGAGGGGAAAGAATGAGCAGTTCTTC	CASSYSTGRGKNEQFF	TRBV6-5	TRBJ2-1	NA	NA
TGCAGCGTCCCCCCGGGGAGTTCGCACAGGGGACTTTTCGGCTACACCTTC	CSVPPGSSHRGLFGYTF	TRBV29-1	TRBJ1-2	TRBD1	NA
TGTGCCAGCAGCCCACAGTTCAGTGGCAATGAGCAGTTCTTC	CASSPQFSGNEQFF	TRBV3-1/TRBV3-2	TRBJ2-1	NA	NA
TGTGCCAGCAGTGAACGGGACAGGGTTTGGTATGGAAACACCATATATTTT	CASSERDRVWYGNTIYF	TRBV6-1	TRBJ1-3	TRBD1	NA
TGTGCCAGTCACTGGGGAGGGAGCTCCTACGAGCAGTACTTC	CASHWGGSSYEQYF	TRBV2	TRBJ2-7	TRBD2	NA
TGTGCCAGCCTTACAGGAATCAATTCACCCCTCCACTTT	CASLTGINSPLHF	TRBV18	TRBJ1-6	NA	NA
TGCCGCGTGGGGGGGGCAGCGGGCACAGATACGCAGTATTTT	CRVGGAAGTDTQYF	TRBV6-5	TRBJ2-3	NA	NA
TGTGCAAGTCCCTTACCCGAAGACTATAGCAATCAGCCCCAGCATTTT	CASPLPEDYSNQPQHF	TRBV12-2	TRBJ1-5	NA	few
TGTGCCATAAAGGAAAAGCGGGAGCTGGGGGATACGCAGTATTTT	CAIKEKRELGDTQYF	TRBV10-3	TRBJ2-3	TRBD2	NA
TGTGCCAGCAGTTTGGGAGCTAGTAAGCTGTTTTTT	CASSLGASKLFF	TRBV28	TRBJ2-2	NA	NA
TGTGCCACCAGCAGAGAAGGGCAGGGAGGTCAGCCCCAGCATTTT	CATSREGQGGQPQHF	TRBV15	TRBJ1-5	NA	NA
TGTGCCAGCAGTCCACACCAGAATCAGCCCCAGCATTTT	CASSPHQNQPQHF	TRBV6-5	TRBJ1-5	NA	few
TGTGCCATCAGCCCGAGTACAGGCACAGATACGCAGTATTTT	CAISPSTGTDTQYF	TRBV10-3	TRBJ2-3	NA	once
TGTGCCAGCGCGGGACTGGCGAACACTGAAGCTTTCTTT	CASAGLANTEAFF	TRBV6-6	TRBJ1-1	NA	NA
TGCGCCAGCAGCTACCTGGAGTACACCGGGGAGCTGTTTTTT	CASSYLEYTGELFF	TRBV5-1	TRBJ2-2	NA	NA
TGTGCCAGCAGCTTACTGTTTACTGGGGCCAACGTCCTGACTTTC	CASSLLFTGANVLTF	TRBV11-1	TRBJ2-6	NA	NA
TGTGCCAGTAGTATGTGGAGACAGGGGAACACTGAAGCTTTCTTT	CASSMWRQGNTEAFF	TRBV19	TRBJ1-1	TRBD1	NA
TGTGCCACCGCGGGGGATAGCGGGGGGTCCTACGAGCAGTACTTC	CATAGDSGGSYEQYF	TRBV19	TRBJ2-7	TRBD2	NA